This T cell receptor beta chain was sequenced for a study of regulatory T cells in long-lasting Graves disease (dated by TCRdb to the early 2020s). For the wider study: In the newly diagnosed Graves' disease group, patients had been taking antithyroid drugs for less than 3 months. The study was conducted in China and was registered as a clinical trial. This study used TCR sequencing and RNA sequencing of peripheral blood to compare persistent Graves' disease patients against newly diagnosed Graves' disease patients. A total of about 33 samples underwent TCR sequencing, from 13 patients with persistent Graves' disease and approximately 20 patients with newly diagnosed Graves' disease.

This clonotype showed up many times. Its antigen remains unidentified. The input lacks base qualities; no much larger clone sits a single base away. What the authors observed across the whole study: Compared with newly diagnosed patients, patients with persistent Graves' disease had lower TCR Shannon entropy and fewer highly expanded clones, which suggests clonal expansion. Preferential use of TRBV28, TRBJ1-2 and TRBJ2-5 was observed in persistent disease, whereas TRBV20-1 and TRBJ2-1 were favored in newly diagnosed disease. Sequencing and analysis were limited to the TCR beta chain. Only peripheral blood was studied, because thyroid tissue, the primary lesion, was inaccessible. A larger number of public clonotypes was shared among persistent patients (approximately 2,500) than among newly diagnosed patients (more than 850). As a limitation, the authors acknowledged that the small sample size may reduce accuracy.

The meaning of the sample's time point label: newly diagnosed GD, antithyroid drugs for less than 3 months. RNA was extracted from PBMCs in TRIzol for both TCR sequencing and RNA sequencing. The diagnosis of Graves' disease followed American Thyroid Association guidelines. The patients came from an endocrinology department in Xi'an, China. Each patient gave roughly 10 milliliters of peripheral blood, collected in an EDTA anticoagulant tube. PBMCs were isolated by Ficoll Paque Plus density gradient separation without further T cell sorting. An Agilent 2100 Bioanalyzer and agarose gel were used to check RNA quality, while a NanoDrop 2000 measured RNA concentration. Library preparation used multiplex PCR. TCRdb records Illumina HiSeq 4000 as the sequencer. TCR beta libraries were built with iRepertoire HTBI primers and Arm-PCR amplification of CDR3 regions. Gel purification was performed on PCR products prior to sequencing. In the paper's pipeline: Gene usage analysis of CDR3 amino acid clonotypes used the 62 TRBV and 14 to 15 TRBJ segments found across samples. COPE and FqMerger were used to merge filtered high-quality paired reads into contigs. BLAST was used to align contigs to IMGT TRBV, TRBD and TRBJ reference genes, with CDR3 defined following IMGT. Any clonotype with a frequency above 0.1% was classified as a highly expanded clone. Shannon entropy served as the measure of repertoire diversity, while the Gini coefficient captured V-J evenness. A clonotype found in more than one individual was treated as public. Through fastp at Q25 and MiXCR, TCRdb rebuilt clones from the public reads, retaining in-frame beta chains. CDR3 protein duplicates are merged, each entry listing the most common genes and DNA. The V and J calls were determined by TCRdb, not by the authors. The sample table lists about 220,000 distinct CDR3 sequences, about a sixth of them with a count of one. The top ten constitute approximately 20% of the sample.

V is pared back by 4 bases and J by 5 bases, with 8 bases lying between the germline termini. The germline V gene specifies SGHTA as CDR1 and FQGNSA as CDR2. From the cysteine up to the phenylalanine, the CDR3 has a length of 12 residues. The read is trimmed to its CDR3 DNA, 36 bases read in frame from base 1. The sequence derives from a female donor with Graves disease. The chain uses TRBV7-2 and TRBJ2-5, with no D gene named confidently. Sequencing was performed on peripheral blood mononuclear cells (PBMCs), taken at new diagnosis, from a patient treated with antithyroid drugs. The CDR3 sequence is CASSWYQETQYF. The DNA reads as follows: TGTGCCAGCAGCTGGTATCAGGAGACCCAGTACTTC.